This T cell receptor (beta chain) is from a study of T cells in Graves' hyperthyroidism and ophthalmopathy. The wider study: Peripheral blood was drawn at first diagnosis, prior to all treatment.

General study points: Most clonotypes expanded in thyroid above 0.001 were likewise present in blood. Ophthalmopathy stood apart from stable hyperthyroidism in a 13 V-J model.

There are 12 residues in the CDR3. Deletions cut 6 bases from V and 6 bases from J, with 8 bases between. Germline assignment: CDR1 LNHDA and CDR2 SQIVND (reference sequence). Authors of the study amplified TCR beta CDR3 regions from RNA transcripts. Carried out on the TCR CDR3, a first-round RT-PCR used the HTBI primer set. TCRdb reprocessed the multiplex PCR reads via MiXCR and lists one record per CDR3 protein. The table records approximately 250,000 distinct CDR3 sequences, 24% of them present only once. This clonotype was counted many times. The antigen is undetermined. The receptor comes from a woman aged 40 to 50 with Graves' ophthalmopathy. The source material was blood. This sequence joins TRBV19 and TRBJ2-2; D is undetermined. This CDR3 is CASRAPPGELFF. In DNA form, the CDR3 reads TGTGCCAGTAGGGCTCCACCCGGGGAGCTGTTTTTT.